This TCR beta chain was captured in a study of T-cell memory formation after mild COVID-19. The overall study: There were largely donor-specific TCR clusters.

CDR1 and CDR2 (germline): SGHAT, FQNNGV. Trimming shortened V by 0 bases and J by 7 bases, and 17 bases separated the two germline ends. The CDR3 is made up of 16 amino acids. As concerns this clonotype: The antigen is undetermined.

Using its own MiXCR run on the 5' RACE reads, TCRdb lists one record per CDR3 protein. The table includes 150,000 or so distinct CDR3 sequences, around 10% detected once. General study points: Several responding clones turned up in pre-infection memory, indicating that cross-reactive memory may have taken part.

This TCR derives from a man between 18 and 35 years old who had mild COVID-19 (a few samples of this study predate the infection). Cell type and time point are not known. The V gene is TRBV11-2, the J gene TRBJ2-3; weak D call: TRBD1 (7 bases). Sequencing was carried out using PBMCs or a T cell subset sorted from them (not recorded which). The chain's CDR3 is CASSLDKGGAGYTQYF. DNA of the CDR3: TGTGCCAGCAGCTTAGATAAAGGGGGCGCGGGGTATACGCAGTATTTT.